Shown below are 10 T cell receptor beta chains from a single sample sequenced in a study of identical twins listed by TCRdb under 2016. To prepare the library, 5' RACE was applied. Reads for this sample came from an Illumina HiSeq 2000. Clones were called with MiXCR by TCRdb after fastp trimmed the public reads at Q25, and only in-frame beta chains were retained. Identical CDR3 proteins give one entry, which carries the most common genes and DNA. The sample table contains approximately 600,000 distinct CDR3 sequences; only one count was recorded for roughly 9.9% of them. Around 3.1% of the sample comes from the top ten. Separately, the same data were catalogued under a study of yellow fever vaccine responses in identical twins.

The material sequenced was PBMCs. These receptors originate from a woman aged 18 to 35 in good health.

The sample holds many counts of this clonotype. V usage is TRBV7-9 and J usage is TRBJ2-7; D remains ambiguous. The CDR3 is 14 residues long. Trimming left V 4 bases short and J 1 base short, with 11 bases between. Germline loops: CDR1 SEHNR, CDR2 FQNEAQ (reference sequence). The CDR3 nucleotides read TGTGCCAGCAGCTCATGGGGTCCATCCTACGAGCAGTACTTC. Encoded protein: CASSSWGPSYEQYF. Variable domain in full (rest from reference TRBV7-9 and TRBJ2-7): DTGVSQNPRHKITKRGQNVTFRCDPISEHNRLYWYRQTLGQGPEFLTYFQNEAQLEKSRLLSDRFSAERPKGSFSTLEIQRTEQGDSAMYLCASSSWGPSYEQYFGPGTRLTVT.

The chain is built from TRBV7-9 and TRBJ2-5; D gene unclear. Deletions cut 7 bases from V and 2 bases from J, with 14 bases between. The CDR3 is made up of 14 amino acids. The germline CDR1 and CDR2 sequences are SEHNR and FQNEAQ (reference sequence). CDR3: CASTSLGSQETQYF. The CDR3, as DNA: TGTGCCAGCACCTCCTTAGGCAGTCAAGAGACCCAGTACTTC.

This clonotype was picked up many times. The V and J genes are TRBV11-1 and TRBJ2-7; 9 positions match TRBD2. The CDR3 extends over 16 amino acids. Germline V gene lookup returns CDR1 SGHAT and CDR2 FQDESV (reference sequence). V gave up 5 bases and J gave up 0 bases; unmatched junction bases: 8. CDR3 sequence (DNA): TGTGCCAGCAGCACGGGGACTAGCTCCCACTCCTACGAGCAGTACTTC. Its protein product is CASSTGTSSHSYEQYF. Supplemented by reference TRBV11-1 and TRBJ2-7, the full variable domain reads EAEVAQSPRYKITEKSQAVAFWCDPISGHATLYWYRQILGQGPELLVQFQDESVVDDSQLPKDRFSAERLKGVDSTLKIQPAELGDSAMYLCASSTGTSSHSYEQYFGPGTRLTVT.

This chain links TRBV7-3 with TRBJ2-1; 13 bases align to TRBD2. Germline V gene sequence: CDR1 SGHTA, CDR2 FQGTGA. Losses at the gene ends were 5 bases for V and 0 bases for J; bases not matched to a gene: 10. This CDR3 is built from 19 residues. CDR3 DNA sequence: TGTGCCAGCAGCCCCTCAAAGGGACTAGCGGGGAGCTCCTACAATGAGCAGTTCTTC. Translating it yields CASSPSKGLAGSSYNEQFF.

This clonotype came up a few times. The J gene is TRBJ1-1, the V gene TRBV7-9; no reliable D call. Germline CDR1 and CDR2: SEHNR and FQNEAQ (reference sequence). Trimming pared 4 bases from V and 5 bases from J, leaving 11 bases between. The CDR3 totals 13 residues. The CDR3 coding sequence is TGTGCCAGCAGCTCCAGAGCGGTTACTGAAGCTTTCTTT. Translated, it gives CASSSRAVTEAFF.

This clonotype was detected ten times or more. This chain uses TRBV11-3 with TRBJ2-1, with 7 bases lining up with TRBD1. Germline V gene lookup returns CDR1 SGHNT and CDR2 YENEEA. Trimming took 3 bases from V and 3 from J; bases not matched to a gene: 2. This CDR3 region has 14 residues. CDR3: CASSFDRVYNEQFF. CDR3 nucleotide sequence: TGTGCCAGCAGCTTCGACAGGGTCTACAATGAGCAGTTCTTC. Variable domain in full (rest from reference TRBV11-3 and TRBJ2-1): EAGVVQSPRYKIIEKKQPVAFWCNPISGHNTLYWYLQNLGQGPELLIRYENEEAVDDSQLPKDRFSAERLKGVDSTLKIQPAELGDSAVYLCASSFDRVYNEQFFGPGTRLTVL.

This clonotype was counted between two and nine times. The chain carries TRBV5-5 and TRBJ2-7; TRBD2 aligns across 10 bases. Looked up from germline, CDR1 is SGHKS and CDR2 is YYEKEE (reference sequence). After removal of 1 base from V and 1 base from J, the junction contained 2 bases not matched to a gene. This CDR3 has 15 residues. CDR3: CASSLLAGESYEQYF. The DNA for the CDR3 is TGTGCCAGCAGCTTGCTAGCGGGGGAATCCTACGAGCAGTACTTC.

This clonotype turned up a few times. V gene TRBV20-1 combines with J gene TRBJ2-3; 7 nucleotides line up with TRBD1. This CDR3 has 17 residues. V dropped 5 bases and J dropped 0; count of bases not matched to a gene: 14. The germline V gene encodes CDR1 DFQATT and CDR2 SNEGSKA (reference sequence). The CDR3 region is CSAPAGTEFPSTDTQYF. CDR3 nucleotides: TGCAGTGCTCCGGCCGGGACAGAGTTTCCTAGCACAGATACGCAGTATTTT.

This clonotype came up a few times. The chain employs TRBV5-1 and TRBJ2-1; D call uncertain. With 0 bases removed from V and 6 bases from J, the gap between germline ends came to 13 bases. The CDR3 sequence is 15 residues long. Germline V gene lookup returns CDR1 SGHRS and CDR2 YFSETQ. The CDR3 nucleotides read TGCGCCAGCAGCTTGGATTCGTACTATTCCAATGAGCAGTTCTTC. Translating it yields CASSLDSYYSNEQFF.

The V gene is TRBV3-1, the J gene TRBJ2-3, with 8 bases that match TRBD2. The V segment lost 10 bases and the J segment 2 bases; nucleotides outside the gene matches: 11. The length of the CDR3 is 15 residues. From germline, CDR1 is LGHDT and CDR2 YNNKEL (reference sequence). CDR3 sequence reads: CATSPEAGATDTQYF. CDR3 DNA sequence: TGTGCCACCTCCCCAGAAGCGGGGGCCACAGATACGCAGTATTTT.